A single TCR beta chain is shown here with its context. The CDR3 is made up of 19 amino acids. In germline, CDR1 is LNHNV, CDR2 YYDKDF (reference sequence). V lost 3 bases and J lost 3, with 23 bases in between. Participant reports of clinical history set cohort assignment. Clones were sequenced by immunoSEQ multiplex PCR, and TCRdb holds only the in-frame ones, with some missing. This table holds fewer than 300,000 clones, around 90% found once. The data stem from a study of blood T cell repertoires in COVID-19. The TCR sequence derives from a woman in her thirties who had recovered from COVID-19. Sample: PBMCs or T cells enriched from blood (not recorded which). This chain uses TRBV15 with TRBJ1-4; D is unclear. CDR3 region: CATSRGGPWTLQANEKLFF. The DNA for the CDR3 is TGTGCCACCAGCAGGGGAGGGCCCTGGACTCTACAAGCTAATGAAAAACTGTTTTTT.